The 21 T cell receptor beta chains listed next were all sequenced from one sample in a study of T cell changes during pregnancy in multiple sclerosis. Clones were read by immunoSEQ multiplex PCR, and TCRdb kept only the in-frame ones, dropping some. The repertoire holds 40,000 to 50,000 clones, with 90% as singletons. Specimen: CD8+ T cells from peripheral blood mononuclear cells, collected in the first trimester of pregnancy. Receptors originate from a female donor with multiple sclerosis, enrolled in a pregnancy study.

This clone was seen only once. J is TRBJ1-2 and V is TRBV6-6; D gene uncertain. With 6 bases removed from V and 4 bases from J, the gap between germline ends came to 18 bases. CDR1 and CDR2 (germline): MNHNY, SVGAGI (reference sequence). The CDR3 runs to 15 residues. The CDR3 DNA follows: TGTGCCAGCAGCCACAGCGGGTCGTCCGGCTATGGCTACACCTTC. Translation gives CASSHSGSSGYGYTF.

The V and J genes are TRBV19 and TRBJ2-7; perhaps TRBD2 as D (5 bases). V dropped 6 bases and J dropped 4 bases, with 19 bases sitting between them. This CDR3 has 15 residues. Germline CDR1 and CDR2: LNHDA and SQIVND (reference sequence). CDR3 DNA: TGTGCCAGTAGACAAAGGCATTTCTCGGGATACGAGCAGTACTTC. It yields the protein CASRQRHFSGYEQYF.

This chain links TRBV2 with TRBJ1-3, with 8 bases identical to TRBD1. The length of the CDR3 is 13 residues. The J segment lost 3 bases and the V segment lost 11 bases, leaving 6 bases of the junction unmatched. Germline V lookup: CDR1 SNHLY, CDR2 FYNNEI. The CDR3 spells CAPMDRDGNTIYF. As DNA, the CDR3 is TGTGCCCCCATGGACAGGGATGGAAACACCATATATTTT.

The chain couples TRBV15 to TRBJ2-6; D gene unclear. There are 13 residues in the CDR3. CDR1 is LNHNV, CDR2 YYDKDF, per germline (reference sequence). The V end was cut by 4 bases, the J end by 7 bases, with 8 bases between. The CDR3 DNA follows: TGTGCCACCAGCACCCAGGCTGCCAACGTCCTGACTTTC. Translating it yields CATSTQAANVLTF.

The CDR3 nucleotides read TGTGCCAGCAGTTATCAGTGGACCATATATTTT. As protein: CASSYQWTIYF. The chain combines TRBV6-6 with TRBJ1-3, with no clear D. CDR1 is MNHNY, CDR2 SVGAGI, per germline (reference sequence). This CDR3 is 11 amino acids long. The V gene lost 3 bases and the J gene lost 10 bases, with 7 bases spanning the gap.

The V and J genes are TRBV4-3 and TRBJ2-1; D perhaps matches TRBD2 (6 bases). Germline V gives CDR1 LGHNA, CDR2 YSLEER. V dropped 2 bases and J dropped 5 bases, with 13 bases sitting between them. The length of the CDR3 is 15 residues. As DNA, the CDR3 is TGCGCCAGCAGCCAATCTTGGGGGGTAAACAATGAGCAGTTCTTC. The encoded protein is CASSQSWGVNNEQFF.

This chain links TRBV2 with TRBJ1-5; D might be TRBD1 (6 bases). Germline V gives CDR1 SNHLY, CDR2 FYNNEI. The CDR3 is 15 residues long. With 6 bases removed from V and 0 bases from J, the gap between germline ends came to 12 bases. CDR3 in DNA: TGTGCCAGCAGGCAGGGGACCTATAGCAATCAGCCCCAGCATTTT. Translation: CASRQGTYSNQPQHF.

V gene TRBV19 combines with J gene TRBJ2-1, with 10 bases identical to TRBD1. This CDR3 is built from 15 residues. Trimming at V came to 5 bases and at J to 7 bases, leaving 8 bases not matched to a gene. CDR1 is LNHDA, CDR2 SQIVND, per germline (reference sequence). In DNA form, the CDR3 reads TGTGCCAGTAGTGGCCGGGACAGGGGTGGAAATGAGCAGTTCTTC. Translation: CASSGRDRGGNEQFF.

This chain joins TRBV14 and TRBJ2-1; 8 bases line up with TRBD1. Germline V lookup: CDR1 SGHDN, CDR2 FVKESK. The CDR3 loop spans 12 amino acids. The V segment lost 1 base and the J segment 14 bases; nucleotides outside the gene matches: 4. Here the CDR3 reads CASSQGADREFF. Here the CDR3 DNA reads TGTGCCAGCAGCCAAGGCGCGGACAGGGAGTTCTTC.

This rearrangement joins TRBV7-8 to TRBJ1-2; no firm D call. Germline lookup yields CDR1 SGHVS and CDR2 FQNEAQ. The CDR3 has 15 residues. Trimming stripped 1 base from V and 1 base from J, with 10 bases between. The CDR3 is CASSLGGSVNYGYTF. Written as DNA, the CDR3 is TGTGCCAGCAGCTTAGGCGGGTCAGTTAACTATGGCTACACCTTC.

The table lists this clone with a count of one. V is TRBV30 and J is TRBJ2-1; tentative D call: TRBD1 (6 bases). Trimming took 3 bases from V and 5 from J, leaving 11 bases between them. CDR3 length: 13 residues. The germline gives CDR1 GTSNPN, CDR2 SVGIG (reference sequence). For the CDR3, the DNA is TGTGCCTGGAGCTCAGGACAGCACAATGAGCAGTTCTTC. Translated, it gives CAWSSGQHNEQFF.

The V gene is TRBV27, the J gene TRBJ1-5, with no clear D. Germline lookup yields CDR1 MNHEY and CDR2 SMNVEV (reference sequence). CDR3 length equals 14 residues. The germline V and J ends were trimmed by 5 bases and 7 bases, with 15 bases remaining between them. This CDR3 is CASSLGVLGQPQHF. The CDR3 DNA reads TGTGCCAGCAGTCTGGGAGTCCTCGGGCAGCCCCAGCATTTT.

This clone occurred once. V usage is TRBV5-6 and J usage is TRBJ1-2; a possible D gene is TRBD1 (5 bases). V lost 0 bases and J 5 bases, leaving 11 bases between the germline ends. Germline V gene lookup returns CDR1 SGHDT and CDR2 YYEEEE. This CDR3 comprises 14 residues. The CDR3 reads CASSLEGRVYGYTF. The CDR3 nucleotides read TGTGCCAGCAGCTTGGAGGGCAGGGTATATGGCTACACCTTC. Using reference TRBV5-6 and TRBJ1-2 for the parts outside the CDR3, the full variable domain is DAGVTQSPTHLIKTRGQQVTLRCSPKSGHDTVSWYQQALGQGPQFIFQYYEEEERQRGNFPDRFSGHQFPNYSSELNVNALLLGDSALYLCASSLEGRVYGYTFGSGTRLTVV.

This clone was seen a handful of times. The V and J genes are TRBV18 and TRBJ2-5, with 9 bases fitting TRBD2. Germline values: CDR1 KGHSH, CDR2 LQKENI. This CDR3 comprises 15 residues. Trimming cost V 8 bases and J 5 bases; bases outside gene matches: 12. The CDR3 loop is CASTPGSGGTETQYF. The CDR3, as DNA: TGTGCCAGCACCCCGGGGAGCGGGGGGACGGAGACCCAGTACTTC. Combining the CDR3 with reference TRBV18 and TRBJ2-5 gives the whole variable domain NAGVMQNPRHLVRRRGQEARLRCSPMKGHSHVYWYRQLPEEGLKFMVYLQKENIIDESGMPKERFSAEFPKEGPSILRIQQVVRGDSAAYFCASTPGSGGTETQYFGPGTRLLVL.

This clone is categorized as medium-sized. The chain has TRBV11-3 and TRBJ2-3; 10 nucleotides align to TRBD2. Unmatched junction bases numbered 5, after V lost 3 bases and J lost 2 bases. Looked up from germline, CDR1 is SGHNT and CDR2 is YENEEA. The CDR3 loop spans 16 amino acids. In DNA form, the CDR3 reads TGTGCCAGCAGCTTGCTAGCGGGGGACTACACAGATACGCAGTATTTT. It encodes CASSLLAGDYTDTQYF.

This chain joins TRBV5-4 and TRBJ2-5; TRBD2 is a possible D gene (6 bases). The CDR3 has 17 residues. Trimming cost V 3 bases and J 2 bases, with 20 bases left between them. The V gene's germline CDR1 is SGHNT and CDR2 YYREEE (reference sequence). The CDR3 spells CASSWGSAGKRQETQYF. The CDR3, as DNA: TGTGCCAGCAGCTGGGGATCGGCGGGGAAACGACAAGAGACCCAGTACTTC.

The CDR3 DNA reads TGTGCCAGCAGTTTAGGTGGCGGCGGCACAGATACGCAGTATTTT. The encoded protein is CASSLGGGGTDTQYF. The gene calls are TRBV27 and TRBJ2-3; no clear D gene. CDR3 length equals 15 residues. V was clipped by 2 bases and J by 1 base, with 10 bases between them. Germline CDR1 and CDR2: MNHEY and SMNVEV (reference sequence).

The chain carries TRBV11-2 and TRBJ1-1, with a tentative D call TRBD1 (5 bases). Between the trimmed V and J ends, which lost 3 bases and 4 bases, there was a span of 15 bases. Germline CDR1 SGHAT, CDR2 FQNNGV. The CDR3 extends over 15 amino acids. The CDR3 DNA follows: TGTGCCAGCAGCTTGGAATACAGGCTTACCACTGAAGCTTTCTTT. Translated, it gives CASSLEYRLTTEAFF.

The V and J genes are TRBV29-1 and TRBJ2-7; D is ambiguous. The V and J ends lost 4 bases and 2 bases respectively, with 15 bases between them. Looked up from germline, CDR1 is SQVTM and CDR2 is ANQGSEA. The CDR3 is 14 residues long. CDR3 amino acids: CSVVALSSPYEQYF. The DNA for the CDR3 is TGCAGCGTTGTTGCATTGAGTAGCCCCTACGAGCAGTACTTC.

The rearrangement links TRBV6-5 to TRBJ1-1; 7 bases are a match to TRBD1. The CDR3 loop spans 15 amino acids. Germline assignment: CDR1 MNHEY and CDR2 SVGAGI. V was clipped by 5 bases and J by 0 bases; unmatched bases: 6. The CDR3 loop reads CASSPQTGMNTEAFF. The CDR3 DNA reads TGTGCCAGCAGTCCTCAGACAGGGATGAACACTGAAGCTTTCTTT.

The chain combines TRBV19 with TRBJ1-1; 11 bases are a match to TRBD1. The CDR3 runs 13 residues. V shed 8 bases and J 5 bases; nucleotides not matched to a gene: 4. Looked up from germline, CDR1 is LNHDA and CDR2 is SQIVND (reference sequence). CDR3 in amino acids: CASRTGGITEAFF. For the CDR3, the DNA is TGTGCCAGTCGGACAGGGGGCATAACTGAAGCTTTCTTT.